Shown below are 16 T cell receptor beta chains from a single sample sequenced in a study of cytomegalovirus exposure and HLA in healthy donors. PCR amplification relied on 60 Vbeta primers (plus 13 Jbeta primers). Using immunoSEQ multiplex PCR, the repertoire was profiled, and TCRdb retains in-frame clones only, with some absent. The data contain roughly 120,000 clones, less than 85% of them singletons. Sequenced: PBMCs. These receptors came from a woman in her forties in good health and CMV-seropositive.

This clone was recorded only once. V is TRBV18 and J is TRBJ2-7; 11 nucleotides match TRBD1. The CDR3 sequence is 14 residues long. Germline V gives CDR1 KGHSH, CDR2 LQKENI. The junction had 2 bases not matched to a gene; V was cut back by 3 bases and J by 4 bases. CDR3 in amino acids: CASSPGQGVYEQYF. The CDR3 DNA is TGTGCCAGCTCACCGGGACAGGGGGTATACGAGCAGTACTTC.

This chain links TRBV19 with TRBJ1-5, with TRBD1 matching over 9 bases. The germline CDR1 and CDR2 sequences are LNHDA and SQIVND (reference sequence). Trimming took 7 bases from V and 6 from J; bases not matched to a gene: 13. The CDR3 has 16 residues. CDR3 protein: CASTPGGDRVVQPQHF. In nucleotides, the CDR3 is TGTGCCAGTACCCCGGGAGGGGACAGGGTAGTTCAGCCCCAGCATTTT.

This clone came up once. The rearrangement joins TRBV6-1 to TRBJ2-7; no definite D call. CDR1 is MNHNS and CDR2 is SASEGT in the germline V gene. This CDR3 is 13 amino acids long. V lost 3 bases, J lost 2 bases, and 8 bases lay in between. CDR3 sequence: CASSEGYAYEQYF. In DNA form, the CDR3 reads TGTGCCAGCAGTGAGGGCTACGCCTACGAGCAGTACTTC.

The CDR3 here is CASSLGGQGTYEQYF. CDR3 in DNA: TGTGCCAGCAGCTTAGGGGGCCAGGGGACCTACGAGCAGTACTTC. The chain joins TRBV7-3 to TRBJ2-7; TRBD1 is a possible D gene (6 bases). V dropped 2 bases and J dropped 2 bases, with 13 bases sitting between them. Germline loops: CDR1 SGHTA, CDR2 FQGTGA. This CDR3 has 15 amino acids.

The J gene is TRBJ2-1, the V gene TRBV2, with D possibly TRBD2 on 5 matching bases. The CDR3 loop spans 14 amino acids. CDR1 and CDR2 (germline): SNHLY, FYNNEI. V dropped 1 base and J dropped 10 bases, with 14 bases sitting between them. Here the CDR3 reads CASSEVGGLKEQFF. The CDR3 DNA sequence: TGTGCCAGCAGTGAAGTCGGAGGCTTAAAAGAGCAGTTCTTC.

A single count supports this clone. V usage is TRBV7-2 and J usage is TRBJ2-5; the match to TRBD2 covers 8 bases. The J segment lost 4 bases and the V segment lost 4 bases, leaving 8 bases of the junction unmatched. CDR1 and CDR2 from the germline V gene are SGHTA and FQGNSA. The CDR3 extends over 15 amino acids. The CDR3 bases are TGTGCCAGCAGCTACACACGGACTAGCCTAGAGACCCAGTACTTC. This encodes CASSYTRTSLETQYF.

CDR3 sequence: CASSQDSFGNTEAFF. The CDR3 bases are TGTGCCAGCAGCCAAGATAGTTTCGGGAACACTGAAGCTTTCTTT. This chain connects TRBV4-2 to TRBJ1-1; D call uncertain. Germline V gene lookup returns CDR1 LGHNA and CDR2 YNFKEQ. This CDR3 spans 15 amino acids. The ends were cut back, 0 bases at V and 1 base at J, with 9 bases in the middle.

The chain links TRBV10-2 to TRBJ1-1, with 8 nucleotides matching TRBD1. CDR1 is WSHSY, CDR2 SAAADI, per germline. The CDR3 consists of 15 residues. After removal of 4 bases from V and 5 bases from J, the junction contained 9 bases not matched to a gene. DNA for the CDR3: TGCGCCAGCAGTGGGACCCAGGGGGCGCGAACTGAAGCTTTCTTT. It specifies CASSGTQGARTEAFF.

The chain combines TRBV7-9 with TRBJ2-1; D is possibly TRBD2 (5 bases). Per germline, CDR1 SEHNR and CDR2 FQNEAQ (reference sequence). Trimming shortened V by 4 bases and J by 10 bases, and 11 bases separated the two germline ends. This CDR3 has 12 amino acids. The CDR3 nucleotides read TGTGCCAGCAGCTCCGGACTCATAGAGCAGTTCTTC. This encodes CASSSGLIEQFF.

V and J are TRBV27 and TRBJ1-6, with D possibly matching TRBD1 (6 bases). Germline CDR1 is MNHEY and CDR2 is SMNVEV (reference sequence). The CDR3 is 13 amino acids. V lost 4 bases to trimming and J lost 8 bases, with 9 bases between them. The CDR3 DNA reads as TGTGCCAGCAGTTACAACAGGGATTCACCCCTCCACTTT. This gives the protein CASSYNRDSPLHF.

The V call is TRBV5-1, the J call TRBJ2-7; 11 nucleotides line up with TRBD2. The CDR3 runs 14 residues. With 4 bases clipped from V and 6 bases from J, the junction kept 6 bases outside the gene matches. The germline V gene encodes CDR1 SGHRS and CDR2 YFSETQ. CDR3 DNA sequence: TGCGCCAGCAGCGCCACTAGCGGGAGTTGCGAGCAGTACTTC. Its translation: CASSATSGSCEQYF.

V usage is TRBV27 and J usage is TRBJ2-2; D gene unclear. The CDR3 length is 15 residues. Germline V gives CDR1 MNHEY, CDR2 SMNVEV (reference sequence). The germline V and J ends were trimmed by 0 bases and 0 bases, with 5 bases remaining between them. The CDR3 sequence: CASSLSPANTGELFF. The CDR3 DNA follows: TGTGCCAGCAGTTTATCCCCCGCGAACACCGGGGAGCTGTTTTTT.

V usage is TRBV5-1 and J usage is TRBJ1-2; D is undetermined. The germline CDR1 and CDR2 sequences are SGHRS and YFSETQ. With 0 bases removed from V and 6 bases from J, the gap between germline ends came to 12 bases. The CDR3 loop spans 14 amino acids. The CDR3 sequence: CASSLGAGPDGYTF. CDR3 DNA: TGCGCCAGCAGCTTGGGGGCAGGCCCGGATGGCTACACCTTC.

The chain recombines TRBV7-3 with TRBJ2-7; 10 nucleotides line up with TRBD2. Trimming removed 5 bases from V and 4 bases from J; junction bases left unmatched: 11. CDR1 is SGHTA and CDR2 is FQGTGA in the germline V gene. The CDR3 has 16 amino acids. The CDR3 coding sequence is TGTGCCAGCAGCCCAGCAGCGGGGACTAGCGCGTACGAGCAGTACTTC. Protein product: CASSPAAGTSAYEQYF.

The table lists this clone with a count of one. The V call is TRBV28, the J call TRBJ1-2, with TRBD1 matching over 7 bases. Germline V lookup: CDR1 MDHEN, CDR2 SYDVKM. The V segment lost 10 bases and the J segment 5 bases; nucleotides outside the gene matches: 13. This CDR3 has 14 amino acids. CDR3 in DNA: TGTGCCACTGCCCTGGGTTCGACAGGGTATGGCTACACCTTC. The encoded protein is CATALGSTGYGYTF.

This clone appeared once. CDR3 residues: CASSFTPLSRRVNYEQYF. The CDR3 coding sequence is TGTGCCAGCAGCTTCACGCCCCTCTCCAGGAGGGTAAACTACGAGCAGTACTTC. The chain recombines TRBV7-9 with TRBJ2-5, with D possibly matching TRBD2 (6 bases). The J call may not be correct, given that the DNA end is closer to TRBJ2-7. This CDR3 has 18 amino acids. Germline V gives CDR1 SEHNR, CDR2 FQNEAQ (reference sequence).